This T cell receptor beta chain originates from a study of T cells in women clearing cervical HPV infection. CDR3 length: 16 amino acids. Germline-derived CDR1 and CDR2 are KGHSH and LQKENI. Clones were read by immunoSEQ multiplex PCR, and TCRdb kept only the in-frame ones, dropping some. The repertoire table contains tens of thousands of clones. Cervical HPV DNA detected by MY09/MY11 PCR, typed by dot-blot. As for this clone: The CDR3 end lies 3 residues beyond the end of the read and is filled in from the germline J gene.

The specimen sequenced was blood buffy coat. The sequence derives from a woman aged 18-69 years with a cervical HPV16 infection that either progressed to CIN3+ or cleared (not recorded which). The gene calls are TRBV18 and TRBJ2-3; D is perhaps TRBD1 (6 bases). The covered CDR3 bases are TGTGCCAGCTCACCACCTTACCCGGACAGCCTAGAGACG. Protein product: CASSPPYPDSLET. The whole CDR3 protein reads CASSPPYPDSLETQYF. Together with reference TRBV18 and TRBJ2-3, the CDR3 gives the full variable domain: NAGVMQNPRHLVRRRGQEARLRCSPMKGHSHVYWYRQLPEEGLKFMVYLQKENIIDESGMPKERFSAEFPKEGPSILRIQQVVRGDSAAYFCASSPPYPDSLETQYFGPGTRLTVL.